What follows are 24 T cell receptor beta chains derived from one specimen sequenced in a study of blood T cell repertoires in COVID-19. Sequenced by immunoSEQ multiplex PCR; TCRdb stores in-frame clones only, minus some. The sample records about 200,000 clones, around 84% being singletons. The sample comprised peripheral blood. All receptors come from a man aged 50 to 60 with acute or convalescent COVID-19.

The V and J genes are TRBV9 and TRBJ2-5, with TRBD2 matching 11 bases. CDR1 is SGDLS, CDR2 YYNGEE, per germline. The ends lost 3 bases at V and 3 bases at J; junction bases unmatched: 7. CDR3 length equals 16 residues. In nucleotides, the CDR3 is TGTGCCAGCAGCGATGACCCGGGACTAGCGGAAGAGACCCAGTACTTC. This gives the protein CASSDDPGLAEETQYF.

This rearrangement joins TRBV18 to TRBJ2-2; 8 bases agree with TRBD2. J gave up 0 bases and V 2 bases, and 5 bases lay outside the gene matches. Germline CDR1 reads KGHSH; CDR2 reads LQKENI. CDR3 length: 17 residues. The CDR3 region has the DNA TGTGCCAGCTCACCAGGACCGGGGGGGTCGAACACCGGGGAGCTGTTTTTT. It translates to CASSPGPGGSNTGELFF.

The V gene is TRBV2, the J gene TRBJ1-1; 7 nucleotides match TRBD1. The CDR3 loop spans 16 amino acids. The V segment lost 2 bases and the J segment 3 bases; nucleotides outside the gene matches: 9. Germline values: CDR1 SNHLY, CDR2 FYNNEI. The CDR3 coding sequence is TGTGCCAGCAGTGAAAGGGGACAGCTAACAGACACTGAAGCTTTCTTT. The encoded protein is CASSERGQLTDTEAFF.

The chain recombines TRBV7-2 with TRBJ2-4, with 9 bases identical to TRBD1. In germline, CDR1 is SGHTA, CDR2 FQGNSA. CDR3 length: 15 residues. The ends lost 1 base at V and 4 bases at J; junction bases unmatched: 2. The CDR3 is CASSLVGTGKNIQYF. The CDR3 DNA reads as TGTGCCAGCAGCTTAGTTGGGACAGGGAAAAACATTCAGTACTTC.

The V and J genes are TRBV14 and TRBJ1-6, with D uncertain. There are 15 residues in the CDR3. Deletions cut 0 bases from V and 6 bases from J, with 9 bases between. Germline assignment: CDR1 SGHDN and CDR2 FVKESK. CDR3 nucleotides: TGTGCCAGCAGCCAAGATTTAGTAGCTAATTCACCCCTCCACTTT. Translating it yields CASSQDLVANSPLHF.

The chain joins TRBV5-1 to TRBJ1-1; no clear D. V lost 5 bases, J lost 3 bases, and 14 bases lay in between. Germline V gives CDR1 SGHRS, CDR2 YFSETQ. CDR3 length: 14 residues. CDR3 nucleotide sequence: TGCGCCAGCAGAAGGAGGGTGATGGACACTGAAGCTTTCTTT. Its translation is CASRRRVMDTEAFF.

This chain joins TRBV10-1 and TRBJ2-1; TRBD2 agrees at 10 bases. Germline-derived CDR1 and CDR2 are WNHNN and SYGVQD (reference sequence). The CDR3 has 15 residues. V lost 1 base, J lost 5 bases, and 2 bases stayed unmatched. This CDR3 is CASSELAGGNNEQFF. CDR3 in DNA: TGCGCCAGCAGTGAGTTAGCGGGGGGTAACAATGAGCAGTTCTTC.

The CDR3 region is CASSESFGGANTEAFF. The CDR3 nucleotides read TGCGCCAGCAGTGAGTCGTTCGGGGGAGCGAACACTGAAGCTTTCTTT. The chain links TRBV10-1 to TRBJ1-1; D is perhaps TRBD1 (5 bases). V was clipped by 0 bases and J by 1 base, with 12 bases between them. The CDR3 covers 16 residues. In germline, CDR1 is WNHNN, CDR2 SYGVQD (reference sequence).

The V and J genes are TRBV12-5 and TRBJ1-1, with 9 bases that match TRBD1. This CDR3 is built from 14 residues. Trimming took 7 bases from V and 5 from J; bases not matched to a gene: 8. CDR1 and CDR2 from the germline V gene are LGHNT and FRNRAP. CDR3 region: CASAVTGGGTEAFF. For the CDR3, the DNA is TGTGCTAGTGCGGTGACAGGGGGTGGGACTGAAGCTTTCTTT.

The chain couples TRBV24-1 to TRBJ2-1, with D possibly being TRBD1 (5 bases). V was shortened by 2 bases and J by 7 bases, with 14 bases between the two germline ends. In germline, CDR1 is KGHDR, CDR2 SFDVKD. The CDR3 runs to 15 residues. CDR3 sequence (DNA): TGTGCCACCAGTGATTCATGGGGCGCAGATAATGAGCAGTTCTTC. It is translated as CATSDSWGADNEQFF.

The chain combines TRBV27 with TRBJ1-1; D remains unclear. V was cut by 6 bases and J by 2 bases, with 13 bases left in between. CDR3 length: 14 residues. Germline CDR1 is MNHEY and CDR2 is SMNVEV (reference sequence). CDR3 bases: TGTGCCAGCAGACGGACTGACCTAAACACTGAAGCTTTCTTT. It specifies CASRRTDLNTEAFF.

V and J are TRBV6-5 and TRBJ2-7, with D maybe TRBD1 (5 bases). This CDR3 has 14 amino acids. Germline V CDR1 and CDR2: MNHEY, SVGAGI. Trimming took off 2 bases at V and 0 bases at J, with 8 bases between the two ends. CDR3 region: CASSYTRDSYEQYF. The CDR3 bases are TGTGCCAGCAGTTACACCAGGGACTCCTACGAGCAGTACTTC.

The chain is built from TRBV11-2 and TRBJ2-1, with a possible D match to TRBD2 (6 bases). CDR1 and CDR2 (germline): SGHAT, FQNNGV. The CDR3 runs 13 residues. Deletions cut 0 bases from V and 9 bases from J, with 9 bases between. The CDR3 DNA follows: TGTGCCAGCAGCTTAGAAAATAGCGGTGAGCAGTTCTTC. Residues: CASSLENSGEQFF.

In its sample, this clone was seen once. The V gene is TRBV29-1, the J gene TRBJ1-5, with 8 bases fitting TRBD1. The V segment lost 4 bases and the J segment 2 bases; nucleotides outside the gene matches: 1. CDR3 length equals 13 residues. The germline V gene has CDR1 SQVTM and CDR2 ANQGSEA. The CDR3 nucleotides are TGCAGCGTTGCGACAGGGGGCAATCAGCCCCAGCATTTT. This sequence encodes CSVATGGNQPQHF.

This rearrangement joins TRBV7-9 to TRBJ1-6, with D unresolved. Germline CDR1 is SEHNR and CDR2 is FQNEAQ (reference sequence). V lost 4 bases, J lost 9 bases, and 13 bases lay in between. The CDR3 sequence is 14 residues long. The CDR3 region is CASSSRSGSSPLHF. Written as DNA, the CDR3 is TGTGCCAGCAGCTCGCGATCGGGGAGTTCACCCCTCCACTTT.

The chain recombines TRBV10-3 with TRBJ1-2, with 9 bases lining up with TRBD1. V shed 0 bases and J 5 bases; nucleotides not matched to a gene: 10. Looked up from germline, CDR1 is ENHRY and CDR2 is SYGVKD. The CDR3 is made up of 17 amino acids. The CDR3, as DNA: TGTGCCATCAGTGAGTCGCCGTACAGGGGGCCGGGGTATGGCTACACCTTC. This sequence encodes CAISESPYRGPGYGYTF.

V and J are TRBV14 and TRBJ2-7, with D hard to call. CDR3 length: 18 residues. Germline CDR1 is SGHDN and CDR2 is FVKESK. Trimming left V 1 base short and J 2 bases short, with 21 bases between. This CDR3 is CASSQGASISYLPYEQYF. DNA for the CDR3: TGTGCCAGCAGCCAAGGGGCCTCGATATCCTACTTGCCCTACGAGCAGTACTTC.

This clone has just a few counts. V and J are TRBV5-5 and TRBJ2-3, with 9 bases matching TRBD1. The CDR3 is made up of 18 amino acids. Germline trimming cut 3 bases from V and 2 bases from J; bases unmatched to any gene: 13. The germline CDR1 and CDR2 sequences are SGHKS and YYEKEE (reference sequence). The CDR3: CASSSTRTGGTITDTQYF. In DNA form, the CDR3 reads TGTGCCAGCAGCTCGACGCGCACAGGGGGCACGATCACAGATACGCAGTATTTT.

The chain is built from TRBV27 and TRBJ1-2; 9 positions match TRBD1. The V gene's germline CDR1 is MNHEY and CDR2 SMNVEV (reference sequence). This CDR3 is 14 amino acids long. J gave up 8 bases and V 4 bases, and 8 bases lay outside the gene matches. The chain's CDR3 is CASSSLGTGKGYTF. CDR3 DNA sequence: TGTGCCAGCAGTTCCCTCGGGACAGGGAAAGGCTACACCTTC.

This chain links TRBV7-9 with TRBJ1-2; 9 positions agree with TRBD1. V dropped 5 bases and J dropped 2; count of bases not matched to a gene: 6. Per the germline V gene, CDR1 is SEHNR and CDR2 is FQNEAQ (reference sequence). The CDR3 length is 15 residues. CDR3 in amino acids: CASSTGDRANYGYTF. CDR3 nucleotides: TGTGCCAGCAGCACCGGGGACAGGGCCAACTATGGCTACACCTTC. Full variable domain (outside the CDR3, taken from reference TRBV7-9 and TRBJ1-2): DTGVSQNPRHKITKRGQNVTFRCDPISEHNRLYWYRQTLGQGPEFLTYFQNEAQLEKSRLLSDRFSAERPKGSFSTLEIQRTEQGDSAMYLCASSTGDRANYGYTFGSGTRLTVV.

The chain carries TRBV18 and TRBJ1-3; 7 bases align to TRBD1. Germline lookup yields CDR1 KGHSH and CDR2 LQKENI. The CDR3 loop spans 16 amino acids. With 0 bases clipped from V and 1 base from J, the junction kept 3 bases outside the gene matches. The CDR3 is CASSPPGQFSGNTIYF. The CDR3 DNA reads TGTGCCAGCTCACCACCGGGACAGTTTTCTGGAAACACCATATATTTT.

The chain carries TRBV11-2 and TRBJ2-3; perhaps TRBD1 as D (5 bases). V was pared by 3 bases and J by 2 bases, with 12 bases between. Germline loops: CDR1 SGHAT, CDR2 FQNNGV. The CDR3 length is 15 residues. The CDR3 region has the DNA TGTGCCAGCAGCTTGGGTACAGGCGACACAGATACGCAGTATTTT. Its translation is CASSLGTGDTDTQYF. Filled out from reference TRBV11-2 and TRBJ2-3, the complete variable domain reads EAGVAQSPRYKIIEKRQSVAFWCNPISGHATLYWYQQILGQGPKLLIQFQNNGVVDDSQLPKDRFSAERLKGVDSTLKIQPAKLEDSAVYLCASSLGTGDTDTQYFGPGTRLTVL.

This sequence joins TRBV2 and TRBJ2-7; 7 nucleotides match TRBD1. The CDR3 runs 13 residues. V lost 7 bases and J lost 3; bases outside the gene matches: 6. In germline, CDR1 is SNHLY, CDR2 FYNNEI. CDR3 region: CASTLDRNYEQYF. CDR3 sequence (DNA): TGTGCCAGCACTCTGGACAGGAACTACGAGCAGTACTTC.

The genes are TRBV12-3 or TRBV12-4 and TRBJ1-1; TRBD1 might be the D (5 bases). The germline V and J ends were trimmed by 6 bases and 4 bases, with 12 bases remaining between them. The CDR3 sequence is 13 residues long. The chain's CDR3 is CASRGQRGTEAFF. CDR3 bases: TGTGCCAGCAGGGGGCAAAGGGGCACTGAAGCTTTCTTT.